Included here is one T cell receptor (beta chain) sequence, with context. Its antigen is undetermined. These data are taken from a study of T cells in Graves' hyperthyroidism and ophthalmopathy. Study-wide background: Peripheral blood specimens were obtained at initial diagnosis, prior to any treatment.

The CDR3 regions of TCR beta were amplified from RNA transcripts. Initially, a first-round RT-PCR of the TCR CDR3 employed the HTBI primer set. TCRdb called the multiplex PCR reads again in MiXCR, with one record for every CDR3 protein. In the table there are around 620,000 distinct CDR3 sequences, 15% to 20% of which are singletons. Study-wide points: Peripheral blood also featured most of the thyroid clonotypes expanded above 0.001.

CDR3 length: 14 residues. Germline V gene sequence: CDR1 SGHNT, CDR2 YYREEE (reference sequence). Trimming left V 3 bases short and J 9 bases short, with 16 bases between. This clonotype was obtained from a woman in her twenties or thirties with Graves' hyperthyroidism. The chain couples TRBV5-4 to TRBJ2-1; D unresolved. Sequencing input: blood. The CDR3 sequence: CASSSHFSAAEQFF. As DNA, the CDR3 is TGTGCCAGCAGCTCCCACTTTAGTGCGGCTGAGCAGTTCTTC.